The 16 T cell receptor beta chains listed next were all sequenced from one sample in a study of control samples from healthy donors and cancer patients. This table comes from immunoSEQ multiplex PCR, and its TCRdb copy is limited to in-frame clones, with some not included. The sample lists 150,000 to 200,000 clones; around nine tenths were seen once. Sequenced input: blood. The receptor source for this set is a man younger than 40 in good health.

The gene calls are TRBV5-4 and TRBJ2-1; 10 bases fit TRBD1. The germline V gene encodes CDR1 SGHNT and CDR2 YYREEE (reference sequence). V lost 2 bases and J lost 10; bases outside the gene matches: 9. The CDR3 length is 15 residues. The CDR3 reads CASSLGGQGVGEQFF. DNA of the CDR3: TGTGCCAGCAGCTTAGGAGGACAGGGGGTTGGGGAGCAGTTCTTC.

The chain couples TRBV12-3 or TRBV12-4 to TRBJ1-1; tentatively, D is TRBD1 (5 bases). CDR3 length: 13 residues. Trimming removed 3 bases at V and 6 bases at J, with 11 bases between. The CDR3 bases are TGTGCCAGCAGTTTGAGGCAGGGCGCTGAAGCTTTCTTT. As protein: CASSLRQGAEAFF.

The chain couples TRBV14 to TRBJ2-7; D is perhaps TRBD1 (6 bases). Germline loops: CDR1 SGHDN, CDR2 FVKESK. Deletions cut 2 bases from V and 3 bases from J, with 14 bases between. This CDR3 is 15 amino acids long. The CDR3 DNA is TGTGCCAGCAGCCAACTTTTGGGGGCGGGCTACGAGCAGTACTTC. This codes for CASSQLLGAGYEQYF.

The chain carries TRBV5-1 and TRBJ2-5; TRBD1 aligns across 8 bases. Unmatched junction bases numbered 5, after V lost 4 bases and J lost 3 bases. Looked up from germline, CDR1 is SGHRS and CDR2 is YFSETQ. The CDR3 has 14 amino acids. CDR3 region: CASSKDRAEETQYF. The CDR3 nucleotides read TGCGCCAGCAGCAAGGACAGGGCAGAAGAGACCCAGTACTTC.

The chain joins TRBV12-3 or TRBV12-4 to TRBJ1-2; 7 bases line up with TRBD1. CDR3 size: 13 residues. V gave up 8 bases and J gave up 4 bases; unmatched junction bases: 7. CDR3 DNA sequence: TGTGCCAGCGCGAGACAGGGAGGCTATGGCTACACCTTC. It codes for CASARQGGYGYTF.

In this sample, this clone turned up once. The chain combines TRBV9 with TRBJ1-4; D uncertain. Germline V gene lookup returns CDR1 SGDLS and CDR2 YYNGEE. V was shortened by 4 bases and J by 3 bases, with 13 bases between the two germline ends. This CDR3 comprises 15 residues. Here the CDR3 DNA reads TGTGCCAGCAGCCCCGACCCCGGACCTAATGAAAAACTGTTTTTT. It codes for CASSPDPGPNEKLFF.

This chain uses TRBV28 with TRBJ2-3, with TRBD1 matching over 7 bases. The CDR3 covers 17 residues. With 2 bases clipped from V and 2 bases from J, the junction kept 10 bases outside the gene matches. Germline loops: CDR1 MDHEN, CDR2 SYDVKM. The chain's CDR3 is CASSLMGQGDFTDTQYF. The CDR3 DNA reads TGTGCCAGCAGTTTAATGGGGCAGGGGGATTTCACAGATACGCAGTATTTT.

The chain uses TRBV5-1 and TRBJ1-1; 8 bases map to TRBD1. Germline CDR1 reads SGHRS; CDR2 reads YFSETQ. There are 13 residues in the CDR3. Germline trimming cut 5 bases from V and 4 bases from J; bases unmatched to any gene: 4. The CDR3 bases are TGCGCCAGCAGGATACAGGGGGGCACTGAAGCTTTCTTT. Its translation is CASRIQGGTEAFF.

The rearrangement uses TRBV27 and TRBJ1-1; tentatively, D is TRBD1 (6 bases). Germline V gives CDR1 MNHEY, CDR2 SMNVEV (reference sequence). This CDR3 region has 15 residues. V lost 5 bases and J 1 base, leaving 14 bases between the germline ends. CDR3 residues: CASSTWTAGNTEAFF. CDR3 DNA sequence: TGTGCCAGCAGTACCTGGACAGCCGGGAACACTGAAGCTTTCTTT.

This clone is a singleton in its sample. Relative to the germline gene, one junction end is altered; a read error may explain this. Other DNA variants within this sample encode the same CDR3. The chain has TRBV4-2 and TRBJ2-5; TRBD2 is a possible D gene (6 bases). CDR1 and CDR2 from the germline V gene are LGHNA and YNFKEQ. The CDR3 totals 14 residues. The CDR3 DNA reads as TGTGCCAGTAGCCCGACTAGTCCGAAACACGCCCAGTACTTC. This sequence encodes CASSPTSPKHAQYF.

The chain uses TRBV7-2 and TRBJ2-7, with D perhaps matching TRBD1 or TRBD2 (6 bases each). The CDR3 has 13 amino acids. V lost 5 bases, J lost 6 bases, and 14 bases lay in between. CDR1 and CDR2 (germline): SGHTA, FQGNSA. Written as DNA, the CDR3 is TGTGCCAGCAGCCTTGTAGGAGGGGGCGAGCAGTACTTC. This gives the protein CASSLVGGGEQYF.

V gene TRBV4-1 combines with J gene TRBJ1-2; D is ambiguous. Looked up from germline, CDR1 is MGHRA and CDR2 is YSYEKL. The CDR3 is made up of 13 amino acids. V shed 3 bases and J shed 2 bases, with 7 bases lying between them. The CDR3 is CASSQIENYGYTF. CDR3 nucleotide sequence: TGCGCCAGCAGCCAGATAGAAAACTATGGCTACACCTTC.

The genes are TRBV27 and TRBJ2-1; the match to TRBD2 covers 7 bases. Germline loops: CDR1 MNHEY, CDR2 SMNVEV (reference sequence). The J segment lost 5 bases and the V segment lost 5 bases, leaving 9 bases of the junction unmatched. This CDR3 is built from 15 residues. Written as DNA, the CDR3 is TGTGCCAGCAGTATGGGCGGGAGCTGGGACAATGAGCAGTTCTTC. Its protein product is CASSMGGSWDNEQFF.

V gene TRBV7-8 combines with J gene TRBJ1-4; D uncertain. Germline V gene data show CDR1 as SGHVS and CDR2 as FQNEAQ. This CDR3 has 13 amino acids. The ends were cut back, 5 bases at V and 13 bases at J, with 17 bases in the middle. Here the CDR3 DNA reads TGTGCCAGCAGCCGCGGACCGAGAGAAGGACTGTTTTTT. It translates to CASSRGPREGLFF.

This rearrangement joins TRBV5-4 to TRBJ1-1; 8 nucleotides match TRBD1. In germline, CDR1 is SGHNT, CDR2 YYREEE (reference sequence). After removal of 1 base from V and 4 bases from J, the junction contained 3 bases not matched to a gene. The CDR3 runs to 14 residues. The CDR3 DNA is TGTGCCAGCAGCTTGAGGACAGGGCCCACTGAAGCTTTCTTT. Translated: CASSLRTGPTEAFF.

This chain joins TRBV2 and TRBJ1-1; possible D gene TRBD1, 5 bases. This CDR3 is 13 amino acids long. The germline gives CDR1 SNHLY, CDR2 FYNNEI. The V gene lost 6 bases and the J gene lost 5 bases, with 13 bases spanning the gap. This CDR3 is CASRLGEETEAFF. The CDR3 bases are TGTGCCAGCAGGTTAGGGGAGGAAACTGAAGCTTTCTTT.